The subject of this entry is one T cell receptor (beta chain). Its antigen is not known. From germline, CDR1 is SEHNR and CDR2 FQNEAQ (reference sequence). V shed 3 bases, J shed 7 bases, and the junction held 14 bases outside the gene matches. The CDR3 runs 16 residues. These data originate in a study of cytomegalovirus exposure and HLA in healthy donors. Study-level background: HLA-typed donors contributed about 85 million unique TCRs, which were held in an early data release.

Primers for the PCR totalled 60 Vbeta and 13 Jbeta. Libraries were prepared by immunoSEQ multiplex PCR; TCRdb keeps only in-frame clonotypes and omits some of them. Here the sample spans 110,000 or so clones, about 72% being singletons. Points from the study as a whole: The authors excluded some V segments, including TRBV6-2 and TRBV6-3, as indistinguishable. Researchers reported that a few CMV-associated chains were confirmed in vitro as CMV antigen-specific. Some highly shared sequence variants likely arose as a pipeline artifact.

The sequence was collected from a man over 45 in good health and CMV-seropositive. The sequenced material came from PBMCs. The J gene is TRBJ2-7, the V gene TRBV7-9, with 8 bases aligning to TRBD2. CDR3: CASSFNSAAGAWEQYF. The CDR3 DNA reads as TGTGCCAGCAGCTTTAATTCAGCAGCGGGAGCTTGGGAGCAGTACTTC.